This TCR beta chain stems from a study of cytotoxic CD8 clonotypes in ibrutinib-treated CLL. Overall study context: After a median around eleven months on treatment (6 to 36), response samples were drawn.

CDR3 length: 14 amino acids. Trimming cost V 3 bases and J 0 bases, with 8 bases left between them. CDR1 SGDLS and CDR2 YYNGEE come from the germline V gene. Method: immunoSEQ multiplex PCR; TCRdb's copy keeps in-frame clones and lacks some. The data show some 200,000 clones, 70% seen once. Study-wide results and limits: With treatment, public clonotypes, which were uncommon, either contracted or remained stable. Clonality, elevated at ibrutinib response, dropped back toward baseline at progression.

On this clone: What it recognizes is unknown. Other DNA sequences from this sample encode an identical CDR3 as well.

The rearrangement joins TRBV9 to TRBJ2-3; D is unresolved. The material sequenced was PBMCs, taken after 12 months of ibrutinib treatment. The source of this sequence is a human donor with chronic lymphocytic leukemia. This CDR3 is CASSARPSTDTQYF. DNA for the CDR3: TGTGCCAGCAGCGCGAGACCTAGCACAGATACGCAGTATTTT.